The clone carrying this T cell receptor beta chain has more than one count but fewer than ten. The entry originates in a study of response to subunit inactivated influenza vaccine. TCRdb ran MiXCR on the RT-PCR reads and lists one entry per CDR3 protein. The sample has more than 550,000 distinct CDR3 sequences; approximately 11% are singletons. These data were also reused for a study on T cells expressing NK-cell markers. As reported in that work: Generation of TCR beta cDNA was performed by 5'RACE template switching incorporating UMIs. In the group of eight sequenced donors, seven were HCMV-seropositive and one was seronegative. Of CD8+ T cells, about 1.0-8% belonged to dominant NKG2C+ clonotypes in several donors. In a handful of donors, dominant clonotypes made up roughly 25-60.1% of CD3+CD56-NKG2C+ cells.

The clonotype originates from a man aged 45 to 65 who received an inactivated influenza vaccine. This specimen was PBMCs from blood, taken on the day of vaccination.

The DNA for the CDR3 is TGTGCCAGCTCACCAGGGACACCACATAGCAATCAGCCCCAGCATTTT. It translates to CASSPGTPHSNQPQHF. V usage is TRBV18 and J usage is TRBJ1-5; weak D call: TRBD1 (6 bases). The germline CDR1 and CDR2 sequences are KGHSH and LQKENI. V dropped 2 bases and J dropped 0 bases, with 11 bases sitting between them. This CDR3 is built from 16 residues. The whole variable domain, filled in from reference TRBV18 and TRBJ1-5, reads NAGVMQNPRHLVRRRGQEARLRCSPMKGHSHVYWYRQLPEEGLKFMVYLQKENIIDESGMPKERFSAEFPKEGPSILRIQQVVRGDSAAYFCASSPGTPHSNQPQHFGDGTRLSIL.